The 18 T cell receptor beta chains below come from one sample, sequenced in a study of T cells in localized non-small cell lung cancer. Here immunoSEQ multiplex PCR was the method, and the copy in TCRdb shows in-frame clones only, minus some. The table shows about 33,000 clones, with roughly nine tenths occurring only once. The specimen comprised PBMCs, sampled before any cancer treatment. The receptor set was obtained from a man aged 40 to 69 with stage II lung adenocarcinoma.

The chain has TRBV19 and TRBJ1-2; TRBD1 aligns across 9 bases. This CDR3 has 17 residues. V trimming: 6 bases; J trimming: 5 bases; junction bases outside the gene matches: 16. The V gene's germline CDR1 is LNHDA and CDR2 SQIVND (reference sequence). CDR3 coding DNA: TGTGCCAGTAGAGCCCCTCGGGGGGACAGGGAGAAGTATGGCTACACCTTC. It translates to CASRAPRGDREKYGYTF.

Of note for this clone: The junction shows a germline mismatch at one end, possibly a read error. The sample carries other DNA sequences with the same CDR3. The gene calls are TRBV7-8 and TRBJ1-2; unclear D gene. This CDR3 region has 15 residues. In germline, CDR1 is SGHVS, CDR2 FQNEAQ. Here the CDR3 reads CASSLVLQANYGYTF. In DNA, the CDR3 is TGTGCCAGCAGCTTAGTCCTGCAAGCTAATTATGGCTACACCTTC.

V and J are TRBV27 and TRBJ1-2; TRBD1 might be the D (5 bases). The V and J ends lost 4 bases and 0 bases respectively, with 21 bases between them. This CDR3 spans 18 amino acids. The germline V gene has CDR1 MNHEY and CDR2 SMNVEV (reference sequence). The CDR3 DNA follows: TGTGCCAGCAGTTCCGCGTCTTGGGGGATATTAGCTAACTATGGCTACACCTTC. This translates into CASSSASWGILANYGYTF.

This chain uses TRBV4-1 with TRBJ2-7; 10 positions agree with TRBD1. CDR3 size: 14 residues. V shed 4 bases, J shed 7 bases, and the junction held 7 bases outside the gene matches. Germline lookup yields CDR1 MGHRA and CDR2 YSYEKL. CDR3 sequence: CASSPTGTGEEQYF. The CDR3 bases are TGCGCCAGCAGCCCAACCGGGACAGGGGAAGAGCAGTACTTC.

This chain connects TRBV27 to TRBJ2-2; D call uncertain. The CDR3 loop spans 16 amino acids. The V and J ends lost 5 bases and 2 bases respectively, with 15 bases between them. Germline CDR1 and CDR2: MNHEY and SMNVEV (reference sequence). The chain's CDR3 is CASSPQWAANTGELFF. The CDR3 DNA reads as TGTGCCAGCAGTCCCCAGTGGGCTGCTAACACCGGGGAGCTGTTTTTT.

J is TRBJ2-7 and V is TRBV21-1; the D segment call TRBD2 is taken from the table without a DNA check. TRBV21-1 is a known pseudogene. CDR3 size: 13 residues. The CDR3 here is CASSRSPTYEQYF. The CDR3 nucleotides are TGTGCCAGCAGCAGATCACCTACCTACGAGCAGTACTTC.

The chain couples TRBV18 to TRBJ2-2, with 7 bases aligning to TRBD2. The germline gives CDR1 KGHSH, CDR2 LQKENI. After removal of 6 bases from V and 0 bases from J, the junction contained 4 bases not matched to a gene. The CDR3 totals 15 residues. This chain's CDR3 is CASSARGSNTGELFF. The CDR3 DNA follows: TGTGCCAGCTCCGCGCGGGGGTCGAACACCGGGGAGCTGTTTTTT. Looking up the rest from reference TRBV18 and TRBJ2-2 gives the full variable domain: NAGVMQNPRHLVRRRGQEARLRCSPMKGHSHVYWYRQLPEEGLKFMVYLQKENIIDESGMPKERFSAEFPKEGPSILRIQQVVRGDSAAYFCASSARGSNTGELFFGEGSRLTVL.

The chain employs TRBV27 and TRBJ2-2; D is perhaps TRBD1 (6 bases). CDR1 is MNHEY, CDR2 SMNVEV, per germline (reference sequence). V shed 4 bases and J shed 6 bases, with 15 bases lying between them. The CDR3 runs to 15 residues. CDR3 sequence reads: CASSSGTRDSGELFF. In DNA, the CDR3 is TGTGCCAGCAGTTCCGGGACAAGAGATTCCGGGGAGCTGTTTTTT.

The gene calls are TRBV29-1 and TRBJ2-7, with TRBD1 as a possible D gene (5 bases). The CDR3 covers 14 residues. Trimming took 4 bases from V and 2 from J, leaving 15 bases between them. Germline lookup yields CDR1 SQVTM and CDR2 ANQGSEA. The CDR3 region is CSVAAETAAYEQYF. The DNA for the CDR3 is TGCAGCGTTGCAGCCGAGACAGCTGCCTACGAGCAGTACTTC.

The V call is TRBV5-1, the J call TRBJ2-7; 7 bases line up with TRBD2. The V and J ends lost 0 bases and 1 base, in that order; junction bases with no gene match: 4. Germline CDR1 is SGHRS and CDR2 is YFSETQ. This CDR3 contains 15 residues. As DNA, the CDR3 is TGCGCCAGCAGCTTGGATAGCGGGTGGTCCTACGAGCAGTACTTC. Its protein product is CASSLDSGWSYEQYF. Full variable domain (rest looked up from reference TRBV5-1 and TRBJ2-7): KAGVTQTPRYLIKTRGQQVTLSCSPISGHRSVSWYQQTPGQGLQFLFEYFSETQRNKGNFPGRFSGRQFSNSRSEMNVSTLELGDSALYLCASSLDSGWSYEQYFGPGTRLTVT.

This chain joins TRBV9 and TRBJ2-5, with D perhaps matching TRBD2 (6 bases). Between the trimmed V and J ends, which lost 4 bases and 5 bases, there was a span of 15 bases. The germline V gene encodes CDR1 SGDLS and CDR2 YYNGEE. This CDR3 contains 14 residues. DNA of the CDR3: TGTGCCAGCAGCTCTGGGGGAGGAGGGGAGACCCAGTACTTC. Translated: CASSSGGGGETQYF.

This chain uses TRBV25-1 with TRBJ2-1, with TRBD2 identical over 12 bases. Per germline, CDR1 MGHDK and CDR2 SYGVNS. J lost 6 bases, V lost 1 base, and 7 bases had no gene match. The CDR3 runs 17 residues. CDR3 sequence (DNA): TGTGCCAGCAGTGAATCGACTAGCGGGAGAGCGGGCAATGAGCAGTTCTTC. This gives the protein CASSESTSGRAGNEQFF.

V usage is TRBV5-6 and J usage is TRBJ1-1; 7 nucleotides line up with TRBD1. The CDR3 totals 15 residues. Trimming removed 2 bases from V and 2 bases from J; junction bases left unmatched: 6. CDR1 SGHDT and CDR2 YYEEEE come from the germline V gene. CDR3 sequence (DNA): TGTGCCAGCAGCTTTCAGGGGGGGCATAACACTGAAGCTTTCTTT. Translation gives CASSFQGGHNTEAFF.

The CDR3 DNA is TGTGCCAGCGGACACAGGTCGGGAGGGCTATATACGCAGTATTTT. This codes for CASGHRSGGLYTQYF. The rearrangement joins TRBV5-5 to TRBJ2-3; the match to TRBD2 covers 8 bases. With V trimmed by 7 bases and J by 7 bases, 14 bases remained unmatched. CDR1 is SGHKS, CDR2 YYEKEE, per germline (reference sequence). The CDR3 is made up of 15 amino acids. Full variable domain (rest looked up from reference TRBV5-5 and TRBJ2-3): DAGVTQSPTHLIKTRGQQVTLRCSPISGHKSVSWYQQVLGQGPQFIFQYYEKEERGRGNFPDRFSARQFPNYSSELNVNALLLGDSALYLCASGHRSGGLYTQYFGPGTRLTVL.

V is TRBV5-6 and J is TRBJ2-1; 11 bases are a match to TRBD2. The CDR3 is made up of 19 amino acids. Germline values: CDR1 SGHDT, CDR2 YYEEEE. The trim removed 1 base at V and 1 base at J, leaving 10 bases unmatched. The CDR3 sequence is CASSLRRPLAGGSYNEQFF. DNA of the CDR3: TGTGCCAGCAGCTTGAGGCGGCCTTTAGCGGGAGGGTCCTACAATGAGCAGTTCTTC.

CDR3 in amino acids: CASSSYGRENTEAFF. The CDR3 DNA is TGTGCCAGCAGCTCGTACGGAAGAGAGAACACTGAAGCTTTCTTT. This chain joins TRBV11-1 and TRBJ1-1; D unclear. Trimming removed 4 bases at V and 1 base at J, with 13 bases between. CDR3 length: 15 residues. Germline CDR1 SGHAT, CDR2 FQDESV (reference sequence).

The chain couples TRBV5-1 to TRBJ1-1, with D hard to call. Trimming cost V 4 bases and J 3 bases, with 10 bases left between them. Germline V gene data show CDR1 as SGHRS and CDR2 as YFSETQ. There are 13 residues in the CDR3. For the CDR3, the DNA is TGCGCCAGCAGCCCGTCGGGCGACACTGAAGCTTTCTTT. It translates to CASSPSGDTEAFF.

The V call is TRBV6-6, the J call TRBJ1-1; maybe TRBD1 (5 bases). The CDR3 totals 13 residues. The V end lost 0 bases, the J end lost 8 bases, and 10 bases lay between the germline ends. CDR1 is MNHNY and CDR2 is SVGAGI in the germline V gene (reference sequence). Here the CDR3 DNA reads TGTGCCAGCAGTTACTCCCGGGGACCAGAAGCTTTCTTT. Protein product: CASSYSRGPEAFF.